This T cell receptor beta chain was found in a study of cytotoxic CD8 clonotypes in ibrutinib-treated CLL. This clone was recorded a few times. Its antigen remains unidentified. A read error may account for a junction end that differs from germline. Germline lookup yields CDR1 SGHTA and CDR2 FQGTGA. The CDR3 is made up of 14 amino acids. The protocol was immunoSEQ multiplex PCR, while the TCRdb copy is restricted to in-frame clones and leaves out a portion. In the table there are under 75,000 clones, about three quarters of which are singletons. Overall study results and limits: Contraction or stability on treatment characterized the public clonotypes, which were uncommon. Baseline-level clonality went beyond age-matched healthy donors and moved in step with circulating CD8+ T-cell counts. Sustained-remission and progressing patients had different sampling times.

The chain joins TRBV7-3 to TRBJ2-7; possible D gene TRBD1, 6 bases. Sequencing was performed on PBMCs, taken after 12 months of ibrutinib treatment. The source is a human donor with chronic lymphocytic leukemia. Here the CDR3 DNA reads TGCGCCAGCAGCCAAGAGACAGGATCCTACGAGCAGTACTTC. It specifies CASSQETGSYEQYF.